This T cell receptor (beta chain) was obtained from a study of blood T cell repertoires in COVID-19. Assay: immunoSEQ multiplex PCR; the TCRdb copy retains only in-frame clones and omits some. The table includes about 220,000 clones, more than 75% detected once. Trimming stripped 1 base from V and 3 bases from J, with 12 bases between. CDR1 LNHNV and CDR2 YYDKDF come from the germline V gene (reference sequence). This CDR3 has 15 residues. The sequence was collected from a man aged 35 to 55 with active or convalescent COVID-19. The chain couples TRBV15 to TRBJ1-1, with D perhaps TRBD1 (5 bases). The specimen was peripheral blood. The CDR3 here is CATSRGGGGDTEAFF. The CDR3 DNA follows: TGTGCCACCAGCAGAGGTGGGGGAGGGGACACTGAAGCTTTCTTT. The whole variable domain, filled in from reference TRBV15 and TRBJ1-1, reads DAMVIQNPRYQVTQFGKPVTLSCSQTLNHNVMYWYQQKSSQAPKLLFHYYDKDFNNEADTPDNFQSRRPNTSFCFLDIRSPGLGDTAMYLCATSRGGGGDTEAFFGQGTRLTVV.